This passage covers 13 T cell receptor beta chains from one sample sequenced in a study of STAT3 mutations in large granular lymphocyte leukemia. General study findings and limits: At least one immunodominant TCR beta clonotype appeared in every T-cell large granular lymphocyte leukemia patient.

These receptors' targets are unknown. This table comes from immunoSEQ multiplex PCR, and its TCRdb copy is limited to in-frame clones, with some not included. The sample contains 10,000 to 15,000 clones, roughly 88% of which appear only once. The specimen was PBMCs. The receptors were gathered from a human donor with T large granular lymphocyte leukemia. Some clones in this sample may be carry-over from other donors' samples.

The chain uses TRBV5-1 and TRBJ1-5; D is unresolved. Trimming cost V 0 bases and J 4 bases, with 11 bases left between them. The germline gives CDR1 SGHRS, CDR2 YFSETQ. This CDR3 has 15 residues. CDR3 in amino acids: CASSLEGGQNQPQHF. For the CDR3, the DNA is TGCGCCAGCAGCTTGGAAGGAGGGCAGAATCAGCCCCAGCATTTT.

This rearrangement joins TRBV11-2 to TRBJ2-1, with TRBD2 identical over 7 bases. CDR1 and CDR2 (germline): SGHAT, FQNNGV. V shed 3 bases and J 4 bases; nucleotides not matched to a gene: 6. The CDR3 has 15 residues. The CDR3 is CASSLGGGPYNEQFF. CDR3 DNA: TGTGCCAGCAGCTTGGGGGGAGGGCCTTACAATGAGCAGTTCTTC.

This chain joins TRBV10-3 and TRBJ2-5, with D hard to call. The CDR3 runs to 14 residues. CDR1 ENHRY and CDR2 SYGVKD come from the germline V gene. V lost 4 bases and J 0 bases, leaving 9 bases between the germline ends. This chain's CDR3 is CAISVRSDQETQYF. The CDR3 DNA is TGTGCCATCAGTGTAAGGAGCGACCAAGAGACCCAGTACTTC.

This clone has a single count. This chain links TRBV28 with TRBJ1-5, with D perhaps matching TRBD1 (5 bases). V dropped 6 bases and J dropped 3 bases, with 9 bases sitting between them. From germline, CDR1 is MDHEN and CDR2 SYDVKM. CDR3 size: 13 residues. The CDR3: CASRGTYNQPQHF. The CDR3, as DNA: TGTGCCAGCAGAGGGACGTACAATCAGCCCCAGCATTTT.

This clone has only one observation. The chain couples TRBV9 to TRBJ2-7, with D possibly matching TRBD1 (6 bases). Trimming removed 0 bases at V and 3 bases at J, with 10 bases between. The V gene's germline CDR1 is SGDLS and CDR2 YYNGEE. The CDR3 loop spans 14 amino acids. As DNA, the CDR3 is TGTGCCAGCAGCGTAGCTACAGGGAGCTACGAGCAGTACTTC. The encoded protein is CASSVATGSYEQYF.

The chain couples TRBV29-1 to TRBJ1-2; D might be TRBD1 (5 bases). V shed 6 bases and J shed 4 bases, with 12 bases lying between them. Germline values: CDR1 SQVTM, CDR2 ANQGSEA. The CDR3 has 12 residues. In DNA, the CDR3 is TGCAGCGTGGAGGACATTGGCTATGGCTACACCTTC. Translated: CSVEDIGYGYTF.

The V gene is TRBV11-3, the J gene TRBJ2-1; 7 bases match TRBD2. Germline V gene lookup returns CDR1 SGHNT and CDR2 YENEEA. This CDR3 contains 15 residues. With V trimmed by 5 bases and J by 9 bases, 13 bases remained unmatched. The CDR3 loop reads CASSPPGAGDAEQFF. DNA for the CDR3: TGTGCCAGCAGCCCGCCCGGGGCGGGGGATGCTGAGCAGTTCTTC.

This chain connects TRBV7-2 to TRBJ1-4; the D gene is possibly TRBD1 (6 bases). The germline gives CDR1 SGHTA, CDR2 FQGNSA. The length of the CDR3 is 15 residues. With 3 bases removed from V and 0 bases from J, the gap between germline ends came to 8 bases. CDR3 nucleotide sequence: TGTGCCAGCAGCTTCGGACAGCCAACTAATGAAAAACTGTTTTTT. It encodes CASSFGQPTNEKLFF.

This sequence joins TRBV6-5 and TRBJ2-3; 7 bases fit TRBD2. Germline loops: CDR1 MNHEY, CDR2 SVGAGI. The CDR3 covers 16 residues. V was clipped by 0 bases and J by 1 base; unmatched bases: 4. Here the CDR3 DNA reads TGTGCCAGCAGTTACTCCCCGGGGGGAGGCACAGATACGCAGTATTTT. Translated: CASSYSPGGGTDTQYF.

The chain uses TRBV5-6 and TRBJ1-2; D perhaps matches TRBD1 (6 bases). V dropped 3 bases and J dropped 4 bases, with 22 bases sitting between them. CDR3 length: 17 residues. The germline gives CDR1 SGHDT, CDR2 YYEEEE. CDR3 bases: TGTGCCAGCAGCTGGGACACAGGTGACTTCTCCCTCTATGGCTACACCTTC. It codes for CASSWDTGDFSLYGYTF.

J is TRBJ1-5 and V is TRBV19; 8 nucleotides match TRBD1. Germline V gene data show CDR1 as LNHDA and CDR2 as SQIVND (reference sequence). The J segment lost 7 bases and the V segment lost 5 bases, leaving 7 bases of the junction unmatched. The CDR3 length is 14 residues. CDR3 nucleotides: TGTGCCAGTAGTCCAGACAGGGGACTGCAGCCCCAGCATTTT. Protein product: CASSPDRGLQPQHF.

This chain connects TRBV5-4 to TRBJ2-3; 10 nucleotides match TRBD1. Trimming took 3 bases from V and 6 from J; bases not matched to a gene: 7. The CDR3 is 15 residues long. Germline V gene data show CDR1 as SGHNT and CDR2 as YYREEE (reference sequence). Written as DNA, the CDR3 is TGTGCCAGCAGCTCTCCCCCGGGACAGGGGGATACGCAGTATTTT. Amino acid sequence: CASSSPPGQGDTQYF.

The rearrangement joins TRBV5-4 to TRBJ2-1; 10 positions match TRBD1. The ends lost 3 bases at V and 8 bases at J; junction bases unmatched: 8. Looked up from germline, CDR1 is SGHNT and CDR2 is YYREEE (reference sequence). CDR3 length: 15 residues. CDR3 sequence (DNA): TGTGCCAGCAGCTCTTCGAAGACAGGGGGCGATGAGCAGTTCTTC. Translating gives CASSSSKTGGDEQFF.